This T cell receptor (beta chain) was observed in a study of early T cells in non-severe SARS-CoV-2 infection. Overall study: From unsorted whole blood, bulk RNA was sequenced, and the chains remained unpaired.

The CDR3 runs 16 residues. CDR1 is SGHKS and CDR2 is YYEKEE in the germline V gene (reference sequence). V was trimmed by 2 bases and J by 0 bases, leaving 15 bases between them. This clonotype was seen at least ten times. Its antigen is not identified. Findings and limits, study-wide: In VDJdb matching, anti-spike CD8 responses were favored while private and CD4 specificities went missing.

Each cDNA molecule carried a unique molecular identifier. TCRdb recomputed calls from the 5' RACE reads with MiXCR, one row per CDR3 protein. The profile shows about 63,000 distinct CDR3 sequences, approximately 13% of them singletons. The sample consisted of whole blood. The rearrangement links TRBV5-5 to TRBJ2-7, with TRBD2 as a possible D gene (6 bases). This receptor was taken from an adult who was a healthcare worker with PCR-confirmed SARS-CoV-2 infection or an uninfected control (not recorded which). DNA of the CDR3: TGTGCCAGCAGCTTCGGTACGGGACTCAGCTCCTACGAGCAGTACTTC. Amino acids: CASSFGTGLSSYEQYF.